A single sample gave rise to the 10 T cell receptor beta chains below, sequenced in a study of human T cells and chemical hapten exposure. Sample time point: pre-sensitization, week 0. As for treatment: therapeutic diphenylcyclopropenone sensitization with weekly scalp DPC. From the RACE reads, TCRdb called clonotypes with MiXCR, one entry per CDR3 protein. The sample records fewer than 150,000 distinct CDR3 sequences, about 13% being singletons. Here the sequenced sample was whole blood, taken in connection with sensitization to the hapten diphenylcyclopropenone (DPC). All receptors come from a woman younger than 35 with alopecia areata. Some clones in this sample may be carry-over from other donors' samples.

This clonotype turned up a few times. The chain employs TRBV11-2 and TRBJ2-3; 7 bases map to TRBD1. V lost 5 bases to trimming and J lost 0 bases; unmatched junction nucleotides: 8. This CDR3 comprises 16 residues. From germline, CDR1 is SGHAT and CDR2 FQNNGV. The CDR3, as DNA: TGTGCCAGCAGCCTGGGGACAGCGACTAGCACAGATACGCAGTATTTT. This gives the protein CASSLGTATSTDTQYF.

This clonotype was recorded many times. The chain carries TRBV20-1 and TRBJ2-3; 8 nucleotides match TRBD2. Germline CDR1 is DFQATT and CDR2 is SNEGSKA (reference sequence). The CDR3 runs 15 residues. The V and J ends lost 6 bases and 5 bases, in that order; junction bases with no gene match: 13. The DNA for the CDR3 is TGCAGTGCAGGCACGGGGGGGCCGGAGGGAGATACGCAGTATTTT. Translating it yields CSAGTGGPEGDTQYF.

V gene TRBV12-5 combines with J gene TRBJ1-5; possible D gene TRBD1, 6 bases. Per germline, CDR1 LGHNT and CDR2 FRNRAP. Trimming cost V 1 base and J 2 bases, with 15 bases left between them. The CDR3 covers 17 residues. The CDR3 DNA sequence: TGTGCTAGTGGTTTGGGGGACAACCCCTATGGCAATCAGCCCCAGCATTTT. Encoded protein: CASGLGDNPYGNQPQHF.

This clonotype was observed many times. At one end, the junction sequence differs from germline, possibly due to a read error. V gene TRBV11-2 combines with J gene TRBJ2-6; possible D gene TRBD2, 5 bases. Per germline, CDR1 SGHAT and CDR2 FQNNGV. This CDR3 contains 11 residues. In DNA form, the CDR3 reads TGTGCCAGCAGCTTAGCCGGGGTGGCAGCTTTC. Translated: CASSLAGVAAF.

This clonotype was observed at least ten times. V gene TRBV6-2 or TRBV6-3 combines with J gene TRBJ1-1; no clear D. There are 12 residues in the CDR3. The germline V and J ends were trimmed by 7 bases and 0 bases, with 6 bases remaining between them. Germline values: CDR1 MNHEY, CDR2 SVGEGT. The CDR3 DNA reads as TGTGCCAGCACCCGAATGAACACTGAAGCTTTCTTT. Translating gives CASTRMNTEAFF.

This clonotype was recorded a few times. The rearrangement uses TRBV5-1 and TRBJ1-6, with a weak D call TRBD1 (6 bases). Trimming took 4 bases from V and 6 from J, leaving 17 bases between them. CDR1 SGHRS and CDR2 YFSETQ come from the germline V gene. The CDR3 runs 16 residues. The DNA for the CDR3 is TGCGCCAGCAGCCGGGGTTCGGACAGAACTAATTCACCCCTCCACTTT. This codes for CASSRGSDRTNSPLHF.

This clonotype occurred many times. The chain employs TRBV24-1 and TRBJ2-1; D is possibly TRBD2 (6 bases). Germline loops: CDR1 KGHDR, CDR2 SFDVKD. The V end was cut by 2 bases, the J end by 1 base, with 14 bases between. CDR3 length equals 17 residues. The CDR3 region has the DNA TGTGCCACCAGTGATTCCTGGGGCGCGGGGTCCTACAATGAGCAGTTCTTC. This gives the protein CATSDSWGAGSYNEQFF.

This clonotype was seen a handful of times. The CDR3 region is CASSPMTLGENTEAFF. Written as DNA, the CDR3 is TGTGCCAGCTCACCAATGACACTAGGAGAGAACACTGAAGCTTTCTTT. The J gene is TRBJ1-1, the V gene TRBV18; no firm D call. Germline lookup yields CDR1 KGHSH and CDR2 LQKENI. The CDR3 totals 16 residues. V lost 2 bases to trimming and J lost 1 base, with 14 bases between them.

The V gene is TRBV29-1, the J gene TRBJ2-4, with 8 positions matching TRBD1. The CDR3 runs to 14 residues. The germline CDR1 and CDR2 sequences are SQVTM and ANQGSEA. Trimming cost V 8 bases and J 12 bases; bases outside gene matches: 18. The CDR3 DNA reads as TGCAGCCCGGATCAGGGACAGGTCAAAGCCTCTCAGTACTTC. It yields the protein CSPDQGQVKASQYF.

This clonotype was detected a few times. The V call is TRBV3-1, the J call TRBJ1-2, with a possible D match to TRBD1 (5 bases). CDR1 LGHDT and CDR2 YNNKEL come from the germline V gene (reference sequence). V lost 2 bases and J 4 bases, leaving 14 bases between the germline ends. The CDR3 is 15 residues long. The CDR3 reads CASSQNPGRGYGYTF. CDR3 nucleotides: TGTGCCAGCAGCCAAAATCCAGGGAGGGGCTATGGCTACACCTTC.